This entry lists 9 T cell receptor beta chains sequenced from one sample in a study of OX40 agonist ivuxolimab in advanced cancers. Sequenced by immunoSEQ multiplex PCR; TCRdb stores in-frame clones only, minus some. Among about 63,000 clones listed, roughly nine tenths were seen once. The sequencing used CD4+ or CD8+ T cells sorted from blood, collected in a trial of the OX40 agonist ivuxolimab. The receptors originated from an adult with an advanced solid tumor such as melanoma, head and neck, liver or kidney cancer.

V and J are TRBV27 and TRBJ1-5, with 7 bases aligning to TRBD1. This CDR3 comprises 14 residues. Germline CDR1 MNHEY, CDR2 SMNVEV (reference sequence). V lost 3 bases, J lost 2 bases, and 1 base stayed unmatched. CDR3 region: CASSFGQGNQPQHF. CDR3 DNA sequence: TGTGCCAGCAGTTTCGGACAGGGCAATCAGCCCCAGCATTTT.

As to this clone: The junction and the germline gene differ at one end; a read error may be behind it. The gene calls are TRBV7-7 and TRBJ2-2; 8 bases match TRBD2. The CDR3 is 15 amino acids. Germline lookup yields CDR1 SSHAT and CDR2 FNYEAQ (reference sequence). In DNA, the CDR3 is TGTGCTAGCAGCGGTAGCGGGGCGGGCACCGGGGAGCTGTTTTTT. It translates to CASSGSGAGTGELFF.

The gene calls are TRBV7-9 and TRBJ1-3, with no clear D. Between the trimmed V and J ends, which lost 2 bases and 1 base, there was a span of 12 bases. This CDR3 spans 16 amino acids. Germline V gene sequence: CDR1 SEHNR, CDR2 FQNEAQ (reference sequence). This chain's CDR3 is CASSLWPGKSGNTIYF. The CDR3, as DNA: TGTGCCAGCAGCTTATGGCCGGGAAAGTCTGGAAACACCATATATTTT. Variable domain in full (rest from reference TRBV7-9 and TRBJ1-3): DTGVSQNPRHKITKRGQNVTFRCDPISEHNRLYWYRQTLGQGPEFLTYFQNEAQLEKSRLLSDRFSAERPKGSFSTLEIQRTEQGDSAMYLCASSLWPGKSGNTIYFGEGSWLTVV.

J is TRBJ1-1 and V is TRBV5-6, with unresolved D. V lost 0 bases and J lost 1, with 13 bases in between. Germline CDR1 SGHDT, CDR2 YYEEEE. The CDR3 spans 16 residues. The CDR3 DNA sequence: TGTGCCAGCAGCTTGGGGGGATCGACCGGGAACACTGAAGCTTTCTTT. Protein product: CASSLGGSTGNTEAFF.

This clone appeared a single time. The chain joins TRBV4-1 to TRBJ2-3; D could derive from TRBD1 or TRBD2 (5 bases each). The V gene lost 5 bases and the J gene lost 7 bases, with 28 bases spanning the gap. The CDR3 totals 18 residues. Germline lookup yields CDR1 MGHRA and CDR2 YSYEKL. Here the CDR3 DNA reads TGCGCCAGCAGCTCCACAAGGGGAGCTAGGAACTCACTCCATACGCAGTATTTT. Amino acid sequence: CASSSTRGARNSLHTQYF.

This rearrangement joins TRBV11-1 to TRBJ1-1; D remains unclear. Germline loops: CDR1 SGHAT, CDR2 FQDESV (reference sequence). This CDR3 has 14 residues. Trimming removed 3 bases at V and 1 base at J, with 9 bases between. The CDR3 sequence: CASSLTWGNTEAFF. The CDR3 DNA reads TGTGCCAGCAGCTTGACGTGGGGGAACACTGAAGCTTTCTTT.

This clone has a single count. At the DNA level, this CDR3 is encoded by other sequences in the same sample as well. This rearrangement joins TRBV18 to TRBJ1-2; no reliable D call. The germline V gene has CDR1 KGHSH and CDR2 LQKENI. V dropped 3 bases and J dropped 6 bases, with 8 bases sitting between them. The CDR3 is made up of 12 amino acids. The CDR3 sequence is CASSPSGDGYTF. CDR3 sequence (DNA): TGTGCCAGCTCACCTAGCGGGGATGGCTACACCTTC.

The sample holds one count of this clone. The V call is TRBV7-8, the J call TRBJ2-5; no definite D call. The CDR3 totals 13 residues. From germline, CDR1 is SGHVS and CDR2 FQNEAQ. Trimming left V 4 bases short and J 5 bases short, with 11 bases between. CDR3 bases: TGTGCCAGCAGCTCCCCCGAGGCGGAGACCCAGTACTTC. It translates to CASSSPEAETQYF.

J is TRBJ1-1 and V is TRBV6-1, with D possibly TRBD1 on 6 matching bases. Germline V gene lookup returns CDR1 MNHNS and CDR2 SASEGT. This CDR3 contains 14 residues. V lost 7 bases to trimming and J lost 4 bases, with 16 bases between them. Here the CDR3 reads CASNPIGQSTEAFF. CDR3 in DNA: TGTGCCAGCAACCCAATTGGACAGTCCACTGAAGCTTTCTTT.